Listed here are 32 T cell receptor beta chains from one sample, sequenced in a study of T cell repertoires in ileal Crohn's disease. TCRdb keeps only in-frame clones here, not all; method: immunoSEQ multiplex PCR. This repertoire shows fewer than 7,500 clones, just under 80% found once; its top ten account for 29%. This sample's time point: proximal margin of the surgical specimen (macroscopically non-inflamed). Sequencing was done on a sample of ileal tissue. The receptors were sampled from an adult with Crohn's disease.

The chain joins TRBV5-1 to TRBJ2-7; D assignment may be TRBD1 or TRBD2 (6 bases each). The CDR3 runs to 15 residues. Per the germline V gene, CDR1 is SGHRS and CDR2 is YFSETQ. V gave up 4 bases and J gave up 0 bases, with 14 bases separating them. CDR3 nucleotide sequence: TGCGCCAGCAGCCCTGGGGGGCTGAGCTCCTACGAGCAGTACTTC. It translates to CASSPGGLSSYEQYF.

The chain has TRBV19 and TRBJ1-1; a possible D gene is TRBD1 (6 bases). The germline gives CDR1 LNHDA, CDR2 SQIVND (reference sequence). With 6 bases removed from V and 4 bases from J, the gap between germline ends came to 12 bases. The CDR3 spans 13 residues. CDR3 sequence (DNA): TGTGCCAGTAGCACAACAGGGTTCACTGAAGCTTTCTTT. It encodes CASSTTGFTEAFF.

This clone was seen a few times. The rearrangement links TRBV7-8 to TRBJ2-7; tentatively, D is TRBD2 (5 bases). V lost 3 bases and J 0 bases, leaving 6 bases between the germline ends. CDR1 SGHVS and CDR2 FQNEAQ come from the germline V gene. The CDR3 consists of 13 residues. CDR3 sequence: CASSFGSSYEQYF. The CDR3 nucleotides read TGTGCCAGCAGCTTTGGGAGCTCCTACGAGCAGTACTTC.

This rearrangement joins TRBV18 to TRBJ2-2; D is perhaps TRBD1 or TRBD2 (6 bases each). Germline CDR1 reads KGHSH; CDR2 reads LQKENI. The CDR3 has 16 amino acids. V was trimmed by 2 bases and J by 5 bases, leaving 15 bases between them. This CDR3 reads CASSPVRQAGTGELFF. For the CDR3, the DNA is TGTGCCAGCTCACCAGTCCGACAGGCGGGGACCGGGGAGCTGTTTTTT.

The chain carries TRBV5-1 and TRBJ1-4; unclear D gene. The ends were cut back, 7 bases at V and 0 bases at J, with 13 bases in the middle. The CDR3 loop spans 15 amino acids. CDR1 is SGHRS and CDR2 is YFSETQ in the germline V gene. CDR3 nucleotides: TGCGCCAGCGCGCCGCGGGAAGCAACTAATGAAAAACTGTTTTTT. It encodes CASAPREATNEKLFF.

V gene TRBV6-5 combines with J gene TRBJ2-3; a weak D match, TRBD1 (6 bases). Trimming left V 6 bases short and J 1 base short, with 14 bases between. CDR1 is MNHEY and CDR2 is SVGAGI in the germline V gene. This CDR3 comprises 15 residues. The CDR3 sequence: CASSGAGVGTDTQYF. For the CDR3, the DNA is TGTGCCAGCAGCGGGGCAGGGGTGGGCACAGATACGCAGTATTTT.

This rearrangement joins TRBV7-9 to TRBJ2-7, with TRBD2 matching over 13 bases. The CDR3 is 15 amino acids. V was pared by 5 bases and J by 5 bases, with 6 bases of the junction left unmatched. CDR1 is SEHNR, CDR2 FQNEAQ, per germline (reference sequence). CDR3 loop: CASSRLAGGSHEQYF. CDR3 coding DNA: TGTGCCAGCAGCCGACTAGCGGGAGGAAGCCACGAGCAGTACTTC.

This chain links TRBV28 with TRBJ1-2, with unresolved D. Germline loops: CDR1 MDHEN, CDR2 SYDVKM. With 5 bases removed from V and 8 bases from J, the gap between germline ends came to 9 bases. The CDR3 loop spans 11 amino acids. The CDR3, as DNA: TGTGCCAGCAGTCGTGAGGACGGCTACACCTTC. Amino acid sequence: CASSREDGYTF.

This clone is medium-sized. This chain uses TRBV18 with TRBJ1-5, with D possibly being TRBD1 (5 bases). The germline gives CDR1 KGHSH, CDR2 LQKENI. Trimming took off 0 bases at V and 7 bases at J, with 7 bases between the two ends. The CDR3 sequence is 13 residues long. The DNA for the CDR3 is TGTGCCAGCTCACCACCCGGGGACCAGCCCCAGCATTTT. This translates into CASSPPGDQPQHF.

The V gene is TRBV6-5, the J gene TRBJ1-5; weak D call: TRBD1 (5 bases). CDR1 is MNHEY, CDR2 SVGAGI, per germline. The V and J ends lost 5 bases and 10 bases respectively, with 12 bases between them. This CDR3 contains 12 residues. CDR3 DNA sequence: TGTGCCAGCAGTGAAGGGGCCTTACCCCAGCATTTT. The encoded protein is CASSEGALPQHF.

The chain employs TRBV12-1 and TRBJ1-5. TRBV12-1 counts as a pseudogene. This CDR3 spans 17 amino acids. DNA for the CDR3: TGTGCCAGCAGCTTTTTTCATGGCGGTGCGGGCAATCAGCCCCAGCATTTT. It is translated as CASSFFHGGAGNQPQHF.

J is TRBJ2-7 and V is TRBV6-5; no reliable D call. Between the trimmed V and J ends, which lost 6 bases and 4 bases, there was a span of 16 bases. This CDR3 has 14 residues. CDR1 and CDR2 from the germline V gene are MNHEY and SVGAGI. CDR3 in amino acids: CASRRDNWGYEQYF. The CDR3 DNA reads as TGTGCCAGCAGGCGAGACAATTGGGGTTACGAGCAGTACTTC.

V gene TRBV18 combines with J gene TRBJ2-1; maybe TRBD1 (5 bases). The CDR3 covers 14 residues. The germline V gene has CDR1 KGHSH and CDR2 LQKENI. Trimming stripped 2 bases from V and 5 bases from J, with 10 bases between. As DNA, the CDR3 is TGTGCCAGCTCACCAGGGGCCGGAAACAATGAGCAGTTCTTC. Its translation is CASSPGAGNNEQFF.

DNA of the CDR3: TGTGCCAGCGGGGAGGAAATAGCGGGGGGTCGGAATGAGCAGTTCTTC. This codes for CASGEEIAGGRNEQFF. The V and J genes are TRBV2 and TRBJ2-1; TRBD2 matches at 10 bases. This CDR3 is built from 16 residues. CDR1 and CDR2 from the germline V gene are SNHLY and FYNNEI. V was pared by 8 bases and J by 7 bases, with 14 bases of the junction left unmatched.

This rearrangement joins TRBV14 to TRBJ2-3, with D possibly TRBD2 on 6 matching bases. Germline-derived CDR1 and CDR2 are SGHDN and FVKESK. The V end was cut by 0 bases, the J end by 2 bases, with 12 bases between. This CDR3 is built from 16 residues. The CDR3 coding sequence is TGTGCCAGCAGCCAAGATCTGGTGGGACTCACAGATACGCAGTATTTT. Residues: CASSQDLVGLTDTQYF.

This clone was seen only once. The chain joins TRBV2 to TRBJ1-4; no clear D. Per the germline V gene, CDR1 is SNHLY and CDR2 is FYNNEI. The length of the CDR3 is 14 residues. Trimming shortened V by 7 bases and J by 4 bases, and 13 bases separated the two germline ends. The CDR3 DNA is TGTGCCAGCATTGTGGACTTGCTTAATGAAAAACTGTTTTTT. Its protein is CASIVDLLNEKLFF. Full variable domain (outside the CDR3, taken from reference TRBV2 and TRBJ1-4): EPEVTQTPSHQVTQMGQEVILRCVPISNHLYFYWYRQILGQKVEFLVSFYNNEISEKSEIFDDQFSVERPDGSNFTLKIRSTKLEDSAMYFCASIVDLLNEKLFFGSGTQLSVL.

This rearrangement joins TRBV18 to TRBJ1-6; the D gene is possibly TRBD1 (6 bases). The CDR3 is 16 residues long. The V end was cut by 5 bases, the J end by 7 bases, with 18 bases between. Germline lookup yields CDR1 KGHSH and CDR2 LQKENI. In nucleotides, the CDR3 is TGTGCCAGCTCATCCGCACCCGGGACACGAAATTCACCCCTCCACTTT. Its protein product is CASSSAPGTRNSPLHF.

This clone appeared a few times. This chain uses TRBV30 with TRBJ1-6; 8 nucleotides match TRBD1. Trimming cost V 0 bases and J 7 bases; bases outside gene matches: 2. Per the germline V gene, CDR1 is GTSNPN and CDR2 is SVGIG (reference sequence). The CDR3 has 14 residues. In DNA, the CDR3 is TGTGCCTGGAGTGTACGGGACAGGAATTCACCCCTCCACTTT. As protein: CAWSVRDRNSPLHF.

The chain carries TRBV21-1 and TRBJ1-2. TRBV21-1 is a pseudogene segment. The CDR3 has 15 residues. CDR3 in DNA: TGTGCCAGCACGCGGGGGACCGGAGCTAACTATGGCTACACCTTC. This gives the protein CASTRGTGANYGYTF.

The DNA of the CDR3 is TGTGCCAGCAGTTACTCGGACGGGAGCTCCTACGAGCAGTACTTC. It is translated as CASSYSDGSSYEQYF. The chain recombines TRBV6-5 with TRBJ2-7; D is perhaps TRBD2 (6 bases). The CDR3 runs 15 residues. Germline CDR1 is MNHEY and CDR2 is SVGAGI. V was cut by 0 bases and J by 0 bases, with 9 bases left in between.

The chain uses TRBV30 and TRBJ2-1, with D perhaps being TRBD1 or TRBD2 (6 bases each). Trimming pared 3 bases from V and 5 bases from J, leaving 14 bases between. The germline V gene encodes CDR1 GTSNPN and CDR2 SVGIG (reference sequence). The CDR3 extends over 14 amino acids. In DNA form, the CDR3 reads TGTGCCTGGAGCGCCACGAGGGGGGACAATGAGCAGTTCTTC. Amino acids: CAWSATRGDNEQFF.

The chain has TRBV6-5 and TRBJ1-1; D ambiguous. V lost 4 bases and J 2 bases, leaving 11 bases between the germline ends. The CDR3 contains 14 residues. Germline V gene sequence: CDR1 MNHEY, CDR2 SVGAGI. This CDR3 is CASSSPNINTEAFF. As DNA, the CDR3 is TGTGCCAGCAGTTCCCCGAACATAAACACTGAAGCTTTCTTT.

The DNA of the CDR3 is TGTGCCAGCAGCCCACGGGACAGGGGAAGCTACAATGAGCAGTTCTTC. This codes for CASSPRDRGSYNEQFF. V is TRBV7-3 and J is TRBJ2-1, with TRBD1 identical over 10 bases. Trimming removed 5 bases from V and 3 bases from J; junction bases left unmatched: 7. The CDR3 extends over 16 amino acids. Germline V lookup: CDR1 SGHTA, CDR2 FQGTGA.

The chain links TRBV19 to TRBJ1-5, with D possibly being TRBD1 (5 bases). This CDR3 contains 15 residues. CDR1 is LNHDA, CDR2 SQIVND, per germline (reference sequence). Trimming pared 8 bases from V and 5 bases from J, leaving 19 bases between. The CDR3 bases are TGTGCCAGTCTCCCCGTGGCTTCGGGGGATCAGCCCCAGCATTTT. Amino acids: CASLPVASGDQPQHF.

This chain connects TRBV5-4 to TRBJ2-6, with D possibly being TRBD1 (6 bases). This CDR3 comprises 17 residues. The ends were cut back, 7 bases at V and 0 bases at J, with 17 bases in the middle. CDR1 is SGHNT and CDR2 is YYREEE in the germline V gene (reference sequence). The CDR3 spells CASPGTGTNSGANVLTF. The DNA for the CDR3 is TGTGCCAGCCCCGGAACAGGGACGAACTCTGGGGCCAACGTCCTGACTTTC.

The CDR3 here is CASSVGGEKNIQYF. The CDR3 coding sequence is TGTGCCAGCAGCGTAGGGGGGGAGAAAAACATTCAGTACTTC. The chain is built from TRBV9 and TRBJ2-4; a possible D gene is TRBD2 (6 bases). V lost 0 bases and J lost 4, with 8 bases in between. The CDR3 extends over 14 amino acids. Germline-derived CDR1 and CDR2 are SGDLS and YYNGEE.

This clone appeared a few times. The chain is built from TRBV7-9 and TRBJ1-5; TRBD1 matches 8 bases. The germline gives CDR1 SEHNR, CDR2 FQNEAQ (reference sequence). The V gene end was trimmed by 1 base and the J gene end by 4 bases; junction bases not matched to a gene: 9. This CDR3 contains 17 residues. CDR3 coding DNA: TGTGCCAGCAGCTTAGGGTTAGGGACAGGTGATAATCAGCCCCAGCATTTT. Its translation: CASSLGLGTGDNQPQHF.

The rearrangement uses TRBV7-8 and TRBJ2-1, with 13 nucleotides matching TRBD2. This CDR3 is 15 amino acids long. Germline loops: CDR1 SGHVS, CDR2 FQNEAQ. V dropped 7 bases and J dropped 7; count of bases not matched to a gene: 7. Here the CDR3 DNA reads TGTGCCAGCACCCCACTAGCGGGGGGGCTGAATGAGCAGTTCTTC. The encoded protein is CASTPLAGGLNEQFF.

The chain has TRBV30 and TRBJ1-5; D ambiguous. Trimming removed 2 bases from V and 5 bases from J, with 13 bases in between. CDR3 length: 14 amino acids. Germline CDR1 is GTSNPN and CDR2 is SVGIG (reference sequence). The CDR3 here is CAWSPPGDYQPQHF. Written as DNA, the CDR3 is TGTGCCTGGAGTCCACCAGGAGACTATCAGCCCCAGCATTTT.

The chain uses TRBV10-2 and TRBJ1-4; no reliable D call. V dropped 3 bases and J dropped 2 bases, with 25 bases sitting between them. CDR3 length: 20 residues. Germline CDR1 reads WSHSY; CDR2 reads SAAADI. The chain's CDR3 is CASSDPENAAAAGTNEKLFF. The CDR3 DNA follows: TGCGCCAGCAGTGACCCAGAGAATGCGGCCGCAGCGGGGACTAATGAAAAACTGTTTTTT.

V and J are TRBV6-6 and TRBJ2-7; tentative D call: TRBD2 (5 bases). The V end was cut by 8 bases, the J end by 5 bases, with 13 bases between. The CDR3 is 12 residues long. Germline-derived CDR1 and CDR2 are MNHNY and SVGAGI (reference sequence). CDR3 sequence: CASWTPWNEQYF. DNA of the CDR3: TGTGCCAGCTGGACTCCCTGGAACGAGCAGTACTTC.

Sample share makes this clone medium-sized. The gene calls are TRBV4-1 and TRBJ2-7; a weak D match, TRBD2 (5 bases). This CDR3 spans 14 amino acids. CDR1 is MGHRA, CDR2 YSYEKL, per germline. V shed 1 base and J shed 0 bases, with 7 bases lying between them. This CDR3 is CASSQVEGSYEQYF. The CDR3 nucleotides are TGCGCCAGCAGCCAAGTAGAGGGCTCCTACGAGCAGTACTTC.